In its sample, the clone carrying this TCR beta chain was seen a few times. What it binds is not known. The CDR3 sequence is 15 residues long. Germline CDR1 and CDR2: DFQATT and SNEGSKA (reference sequence). J was trimmed by 3 bases and V by 5 bases; bases with no gene match: 7. This specimen comes from a study of identical twins. Findings and caveats of the study: Memory repertoires showed no such pattern, whereas abundant cord blood beta clonotypes carried fewer insertions.

TCRdb passed the 5' RACE reads through MiXCR, listing each CDR3 protein once. The data show a few hundred thousand distinct CDR3 sequences, roughly 24% seen once. These data also featured in a second study, about T cells expressing NK-cell markers.

Specimen: CD4+ T cells sorted from blood. V and J are TRBV20-1 and TRBJ2-5, with TRBD2 matching over 12 bases. The source of this sequence is a woman younger than 30 in good health. Here the CDR3 DNA reads TGCAGTGCTGGACTAGCGGGGAGTTATAAAGAGACCCAGTACTTC. This encodes CSAGLAGSYKETQYF.